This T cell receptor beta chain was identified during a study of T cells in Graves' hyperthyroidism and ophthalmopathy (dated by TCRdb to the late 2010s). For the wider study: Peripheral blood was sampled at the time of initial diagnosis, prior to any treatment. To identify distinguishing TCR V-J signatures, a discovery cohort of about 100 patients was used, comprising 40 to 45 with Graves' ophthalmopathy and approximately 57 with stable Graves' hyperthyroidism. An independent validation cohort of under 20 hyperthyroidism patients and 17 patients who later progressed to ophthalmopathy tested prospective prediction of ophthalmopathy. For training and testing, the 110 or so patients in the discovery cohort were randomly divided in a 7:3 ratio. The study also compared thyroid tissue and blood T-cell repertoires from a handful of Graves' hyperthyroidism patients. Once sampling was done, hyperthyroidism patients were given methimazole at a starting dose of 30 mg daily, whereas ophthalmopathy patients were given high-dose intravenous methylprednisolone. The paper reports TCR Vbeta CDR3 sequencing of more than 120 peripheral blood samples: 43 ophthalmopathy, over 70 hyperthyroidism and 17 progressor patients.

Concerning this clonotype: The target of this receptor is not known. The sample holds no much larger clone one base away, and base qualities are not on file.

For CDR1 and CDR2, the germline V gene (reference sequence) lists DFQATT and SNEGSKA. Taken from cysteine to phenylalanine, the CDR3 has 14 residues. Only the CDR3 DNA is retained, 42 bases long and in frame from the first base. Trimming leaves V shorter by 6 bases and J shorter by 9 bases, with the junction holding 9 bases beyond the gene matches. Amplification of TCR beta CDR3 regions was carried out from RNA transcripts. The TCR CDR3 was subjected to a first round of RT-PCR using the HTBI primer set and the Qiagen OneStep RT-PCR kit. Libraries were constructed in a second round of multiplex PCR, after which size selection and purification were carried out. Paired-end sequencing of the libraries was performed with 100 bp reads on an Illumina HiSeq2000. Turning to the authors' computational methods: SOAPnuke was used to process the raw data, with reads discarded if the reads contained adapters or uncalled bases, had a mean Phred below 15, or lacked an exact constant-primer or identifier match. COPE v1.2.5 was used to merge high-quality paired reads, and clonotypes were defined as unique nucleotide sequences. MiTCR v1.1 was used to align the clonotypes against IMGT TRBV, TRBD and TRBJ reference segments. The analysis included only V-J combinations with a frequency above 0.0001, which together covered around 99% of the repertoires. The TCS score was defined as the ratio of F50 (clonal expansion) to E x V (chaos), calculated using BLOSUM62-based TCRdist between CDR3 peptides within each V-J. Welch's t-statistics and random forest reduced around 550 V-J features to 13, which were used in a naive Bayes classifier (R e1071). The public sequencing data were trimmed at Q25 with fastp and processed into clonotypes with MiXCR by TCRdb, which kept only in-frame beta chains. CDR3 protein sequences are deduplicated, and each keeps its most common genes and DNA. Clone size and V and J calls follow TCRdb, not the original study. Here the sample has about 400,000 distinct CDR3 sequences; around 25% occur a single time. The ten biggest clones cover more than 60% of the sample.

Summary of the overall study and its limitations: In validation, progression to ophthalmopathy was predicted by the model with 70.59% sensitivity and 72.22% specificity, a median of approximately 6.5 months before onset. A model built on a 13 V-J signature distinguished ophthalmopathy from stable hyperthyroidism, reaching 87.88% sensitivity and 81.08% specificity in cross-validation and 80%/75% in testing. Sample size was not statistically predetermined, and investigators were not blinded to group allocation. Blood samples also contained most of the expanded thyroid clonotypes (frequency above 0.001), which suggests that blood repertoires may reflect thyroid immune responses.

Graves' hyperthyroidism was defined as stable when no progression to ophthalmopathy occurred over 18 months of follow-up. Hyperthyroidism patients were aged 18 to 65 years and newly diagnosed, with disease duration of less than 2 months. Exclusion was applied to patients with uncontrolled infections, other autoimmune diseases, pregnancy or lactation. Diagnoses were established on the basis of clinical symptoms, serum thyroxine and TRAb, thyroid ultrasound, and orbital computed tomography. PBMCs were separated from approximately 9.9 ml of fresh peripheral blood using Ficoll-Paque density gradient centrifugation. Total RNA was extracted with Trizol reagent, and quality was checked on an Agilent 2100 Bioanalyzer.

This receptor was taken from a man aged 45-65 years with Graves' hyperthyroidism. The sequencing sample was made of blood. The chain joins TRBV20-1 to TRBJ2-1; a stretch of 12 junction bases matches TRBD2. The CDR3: CSASPLAGGGEQFF. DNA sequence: TGCAGTGCCAGCCCCCTAGCGGGAGGGGGTGAGCAGTTCTTC.